Given below is one TCR beta chain in context. Its target is not known. These data belong to a study of regulatory and conventional T cells in RAG deficiency. Study results and caveats: Shorter CDR3s in all patient subsets; >80% Treg-Tconv overlap in Omenn. Shannon entropy fell and Simpson indices rose in RAG-deficient patients.

This table comes from immunoSEQ multiplex PCR, and its TCRdb copy is limited to in-frame clones, with some not included. In the table there are around 29,000 clones, roughly 96% of which are singletons. CDR1 is SGHNT, CDR2 YYREEE, per germline (reference sequence). The V segment lost 4 bases and the J segment 0 bases; nucleotides outside the gene matches: 6. This CDR3 is 17 amino acids long. Blood CD4+ CD25-low CD127-high conventional T cells supplied the genomic DNA template. These same records also appear under a second study, on regulatory T cells. That publication notes: Amplification used 52 TRBV primers and 13 TRBJ primers. In patients, unique TRB V-J pairs were restricted and V/J usage skewed, especially in Tregs.

This TCR derives from a human donor in good health. The V call is TRBV5-4, the J call TRBJ2-1, with 11 bases identical to TRBD2. Sequenced material: CD25- CD4+ T cells sorted from blood. The CDR3 spells CASSPGLAESSYNEQFF. The CDR3 region has the DNA TGTGCCAGCAGCCCGGGACTAGCGGAAAGCTCCTACAATGAGCAGTTCTTC.